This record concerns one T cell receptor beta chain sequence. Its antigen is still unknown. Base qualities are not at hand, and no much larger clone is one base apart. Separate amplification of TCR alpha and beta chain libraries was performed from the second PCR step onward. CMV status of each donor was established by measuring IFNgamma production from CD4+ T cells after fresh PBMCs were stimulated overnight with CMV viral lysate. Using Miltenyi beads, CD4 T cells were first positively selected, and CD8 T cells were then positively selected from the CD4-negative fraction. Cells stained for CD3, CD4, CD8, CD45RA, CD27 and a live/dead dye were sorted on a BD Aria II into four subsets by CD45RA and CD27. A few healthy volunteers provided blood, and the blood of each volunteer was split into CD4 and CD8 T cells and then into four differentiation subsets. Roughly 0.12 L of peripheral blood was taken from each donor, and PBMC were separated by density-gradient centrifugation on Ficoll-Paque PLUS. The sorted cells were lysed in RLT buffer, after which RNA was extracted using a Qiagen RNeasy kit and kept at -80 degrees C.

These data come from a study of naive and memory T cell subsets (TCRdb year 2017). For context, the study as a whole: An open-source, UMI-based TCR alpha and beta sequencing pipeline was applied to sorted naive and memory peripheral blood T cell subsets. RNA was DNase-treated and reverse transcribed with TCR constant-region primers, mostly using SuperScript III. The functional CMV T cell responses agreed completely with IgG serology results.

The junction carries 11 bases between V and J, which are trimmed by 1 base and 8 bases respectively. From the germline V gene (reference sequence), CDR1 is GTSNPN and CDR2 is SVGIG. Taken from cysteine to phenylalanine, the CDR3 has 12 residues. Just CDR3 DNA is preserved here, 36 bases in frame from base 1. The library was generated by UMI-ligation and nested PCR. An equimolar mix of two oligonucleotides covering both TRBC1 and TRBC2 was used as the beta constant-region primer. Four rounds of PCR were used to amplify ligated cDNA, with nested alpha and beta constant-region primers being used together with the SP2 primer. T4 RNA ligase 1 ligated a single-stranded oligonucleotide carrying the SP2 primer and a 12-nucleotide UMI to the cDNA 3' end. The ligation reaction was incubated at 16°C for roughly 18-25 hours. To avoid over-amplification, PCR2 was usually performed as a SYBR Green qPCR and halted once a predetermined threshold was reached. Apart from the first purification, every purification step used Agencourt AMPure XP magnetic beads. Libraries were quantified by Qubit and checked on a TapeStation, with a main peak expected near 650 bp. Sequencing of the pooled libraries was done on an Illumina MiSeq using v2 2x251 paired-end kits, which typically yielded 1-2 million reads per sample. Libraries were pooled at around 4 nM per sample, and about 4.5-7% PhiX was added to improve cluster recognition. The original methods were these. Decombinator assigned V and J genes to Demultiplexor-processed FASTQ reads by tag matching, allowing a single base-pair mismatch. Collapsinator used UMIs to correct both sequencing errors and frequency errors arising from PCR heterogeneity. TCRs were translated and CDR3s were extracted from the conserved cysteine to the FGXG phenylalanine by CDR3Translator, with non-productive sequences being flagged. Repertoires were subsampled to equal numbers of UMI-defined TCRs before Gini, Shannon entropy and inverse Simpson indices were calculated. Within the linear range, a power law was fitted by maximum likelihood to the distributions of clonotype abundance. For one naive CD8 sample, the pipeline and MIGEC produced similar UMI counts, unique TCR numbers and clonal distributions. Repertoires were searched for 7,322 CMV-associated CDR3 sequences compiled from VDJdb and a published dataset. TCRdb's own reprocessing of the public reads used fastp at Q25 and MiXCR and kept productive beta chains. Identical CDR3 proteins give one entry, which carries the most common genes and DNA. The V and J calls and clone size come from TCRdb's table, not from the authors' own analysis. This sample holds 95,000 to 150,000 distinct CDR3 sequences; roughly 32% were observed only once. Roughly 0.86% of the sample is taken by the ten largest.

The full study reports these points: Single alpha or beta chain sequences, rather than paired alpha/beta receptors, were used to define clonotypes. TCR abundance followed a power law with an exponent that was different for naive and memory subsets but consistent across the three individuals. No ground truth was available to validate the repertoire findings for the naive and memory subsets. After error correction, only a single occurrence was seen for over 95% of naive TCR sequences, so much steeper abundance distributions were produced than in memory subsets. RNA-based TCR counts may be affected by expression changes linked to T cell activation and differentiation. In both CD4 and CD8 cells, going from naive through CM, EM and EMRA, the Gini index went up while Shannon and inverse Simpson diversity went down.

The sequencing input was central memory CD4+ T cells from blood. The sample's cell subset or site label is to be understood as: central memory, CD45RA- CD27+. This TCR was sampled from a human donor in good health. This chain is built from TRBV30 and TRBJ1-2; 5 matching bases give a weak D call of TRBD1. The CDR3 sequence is CAWSGGGAGYTF. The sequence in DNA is TGTGCCTGGAGTGGAGGAGGGGCCGGCTACACCTTC.